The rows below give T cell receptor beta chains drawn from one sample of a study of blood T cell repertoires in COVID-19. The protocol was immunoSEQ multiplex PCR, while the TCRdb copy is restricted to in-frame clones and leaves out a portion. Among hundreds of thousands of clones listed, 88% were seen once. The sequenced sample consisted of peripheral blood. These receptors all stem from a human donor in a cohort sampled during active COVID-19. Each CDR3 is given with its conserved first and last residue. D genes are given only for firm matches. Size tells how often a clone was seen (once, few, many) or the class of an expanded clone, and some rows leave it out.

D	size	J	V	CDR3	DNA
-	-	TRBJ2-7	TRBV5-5	CASSLRYEQYF	TGTGCCAGCAGCTTGCGGTACGAGCAGTACTTC
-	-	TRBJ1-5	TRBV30	CAWSAGWSQPQHF	TGTGCCTGGAGTGCAGGATGGTCTCAGCCCCAGCATTTT
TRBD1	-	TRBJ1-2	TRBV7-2	CASSLFTPFGRGPSGGYTF	TGTGCCAGCAGCCTGTTTACCCCTTTTGGTAGGGGGCCTTCGGGTGGCTACACCTTC
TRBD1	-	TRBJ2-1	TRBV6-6	CASSRGQVVGNEQFF	TGTGCCAGCAGTAGAGGACAGGTAGTCGGGAATGAGCAGTTCTTC
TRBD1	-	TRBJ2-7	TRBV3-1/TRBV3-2	CASSQTQGVSLF	TGTGCCAGCAGCCAAACACAGGGGGTTAGTCTCTTC
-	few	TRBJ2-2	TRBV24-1	CATRRNTGELFF	TGTGCCACCAGGCGAAACACCGGGGAGCTGTTTTTT
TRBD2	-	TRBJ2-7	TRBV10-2	CASTQAGRSGEQYF	TGCGCCAGCACTCAAGCGGGGAGGTCGGGGGAGCAGTACTTC
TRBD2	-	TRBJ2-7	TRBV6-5	CASSYSRLAEGYEQYF	TGTGCCAGCAGTTACTCGAGACTAGCGGAAGGCTACGAGCAGTACTTC
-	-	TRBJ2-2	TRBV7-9	CASSGRVMRNTGELFF	TGTGCCAGCAGCGGGCGGGTAATGAGGAACACCGGGGAGCTGTTTTTT
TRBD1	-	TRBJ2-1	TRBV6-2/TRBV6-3	CASSRTGDEQFF	TGTGCCAGCAGCCGGACAGGGGATGAGCAGTTCTTC